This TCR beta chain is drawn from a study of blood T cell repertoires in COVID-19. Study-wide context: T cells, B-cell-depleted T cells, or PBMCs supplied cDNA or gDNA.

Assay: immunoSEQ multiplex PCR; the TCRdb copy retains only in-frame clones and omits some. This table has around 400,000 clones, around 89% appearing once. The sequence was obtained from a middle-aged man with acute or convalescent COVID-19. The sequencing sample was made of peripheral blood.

CDR3: CASSQEDRVVAYEQYF. The CDR3 bases are TGTGCCAGCAGCCAAGAAGACAGGGTTGTCGCCTACGAGCAGTACTTC. The chain couples TRBV4-2 to TRBJ2-7; TRBD1 matches at 7 bases. This CDR3 region has 16 residues. Trimming cost V 0 bases and J 2 bases; bases outside gene matches: 7. Germline CDR1 reads LGHNA; CDR2 reads YNFKEQ.